The entry below gives a single T cell receptor beta chain sequence along with its context. The specificity of this receptor is unknown. At one of its ends the junction is not consistent with the germline gene, which may arise from a read error. In this study, sorted CD4+ and CD8+ T cells from the blood of healthy subjects and of severe aplastic anemia patients had their TCR repertoires deep-sequenced. Ficoll-Paque density gradient centrifugation was used to isolate peripheral blood mononuclear cells. Before DNA extraction, CD4+ and CD8+ T cells were sorted by FACS or by magnetic beads. Reading the germline V gene gives CDR1 MGHDK and CDR2 SYGVNS. The cysteine opens and the phenylalanine closes a CDR3 of 15 amino acids. The only DNA kept is the CDR3, 45 bases in frame from the first base. This specimen belongs to a study of CD8+CD57+ T cells in acquired aplastic anemia (dated by TCRdb to 2016 to 2019). Regarding the complete study: Extracted DNA from sorted CD4+ and CD8+ cells averaged approximately 3 ug, ranging from roughly 0.19 to 27.4 ug.

Overall study results and their limits: Between patients and healthy controls, no significant difference in CD8+ Simpson's diversity was found (P=0.060). Twenty-nine CD8+ CDR3 sequences were found in both patients and controls but appeared to be highly expressed in patients and within the immunodominant clones of the patients.

Genomic DNA served as template for TCR beta VDJ combination and CDR3 sequence profiling. An Illumina HiSeq 2000 was the platform used for TCR repertoire sequencing. The original pipeline was this. Repertoires were assessed using TRBV/TRBJ rearrangement plots, CDR3 size and DJ length profiles, and Simpson's diversity index. The most abundant DNA sequence in the deep sequencing data was defined as the immunodominant clone. CDR3 amino acid sequences were checked for sharing across subjects and were also compared against the VDJdb database and published repertoires. In TCRdb, the public reads were trimmed at Q25 with fastp and aligned with MiXCR, with productive beta chains retained. Rows with one shared CDR3 protein collapse into an entry with the most common genes and DNA. The V and J calls, along with clone size, are taken from TCRdb and not from the paper's own processing. A total of more than 250,000 distinct CDR3 sequences appear in this sample, 45% to 70% of them only once. The top ten hold under 8.5% of the sample.

The sequence was obtained from a human donor with severe aplastic anemia or a healthy control (not recorded which). The sequence links TRBV25-1 to TRBJ1-1, and 7 junctional nucleotides match TRBD1. Sequences were obtained from sorted CD4+, CD8+, or CD8+CD57+ T cells (not recorded which) from PBMCs. This receptor has the CDR3 CASSLPGQMNTETFF. Read as DNA, the sequence is TGTGCCAGCAGCCTTCCGGGACAGATGAACACTGAAACTTTCTTT. Extended through the reference TRBV25-1 and TRBJ1-1 proteins, this CDR3 yields the full variable domain: EADIYQTPRYLVIGTGKKITLECSQTMGHDKMYWYQQDPGMELHLIHYSYGVNSTEKGDLSSESTVSRIRTEHFPLTLESARPSHTSQYLCASSLPGQMNTETFFGQGTRLTVV.